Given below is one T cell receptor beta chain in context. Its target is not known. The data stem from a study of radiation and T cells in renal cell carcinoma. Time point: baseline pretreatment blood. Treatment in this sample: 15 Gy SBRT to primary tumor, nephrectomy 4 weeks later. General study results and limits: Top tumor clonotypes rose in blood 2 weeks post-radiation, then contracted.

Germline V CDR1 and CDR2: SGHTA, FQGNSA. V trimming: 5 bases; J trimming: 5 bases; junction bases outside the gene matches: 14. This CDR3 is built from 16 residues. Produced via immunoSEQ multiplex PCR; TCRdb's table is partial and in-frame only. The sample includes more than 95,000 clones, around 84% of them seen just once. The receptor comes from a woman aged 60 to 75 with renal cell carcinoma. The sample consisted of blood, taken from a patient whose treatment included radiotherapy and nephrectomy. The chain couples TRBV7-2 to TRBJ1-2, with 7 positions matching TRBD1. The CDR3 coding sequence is TGTGCCAGCAGCACGCGTGACCGGGACAGTAGATATGGCTACACCTTC. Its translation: CASSTRDRDSRYGYTF.